A single T cell receptor (beta chain) is shown here with its context. Its antigen is not known. The CDR3 loop spans 14 amino acids. Germline V lookup: CDR1 MNHNS, CDR2 SASEGT. V shed 3 bases and J shed 4 bases, with 12 bases lying between them. The record originates from a study of radiation and T cells in renal cell carcinoma. Study-level information: Nephrectomy followed 15 Gy stereotactic body radiation by 4 weeks. Study-level findings and limits: From baseline, blood top tumor clonotypes peaked at 2 weeks post-radiation.

Regarding time point: baseline pretreatment blood. Treatment meaning: 15 Gy SBRT to primary tumor, nephrectomy 4 weeks later. Serial blood draws occurred at baseline and 2 and 4 weeks post-SBRT. This renal cell carcinoma was of the clear cell type. The assay was immunoSEQ multiplex PCR, and TCRdb's table has in-frame clones only and misses some. The table shows 150,000 or so clones, with around 90% occurring only once. V and J are TRBV6-1 and TRBJ1-2; D remains unclear. The sample here was blood, taken from a patient whose treatment included radiotherapy and nephrectomy. This TCR came from a woman between 65 and 79 years old with renal cell carcinoma. The CDR3 loop is CASSDGRAGYGYTF. The CDR3 coding sequence is TGTGCCAGCAGTGATGGTAGGGCAGGCTATGGCTACACCTTC.